These T cell receptor beta chains were read from a single sample in a study of OX40 agonist ivuxolimab in advanced cancers. The repertoire was sequenced with immunoSEQ multiplex PCR; TCRdb's copy has only in-frame clones and lacks some. The table includes more than 55,000 clones, around 86% detected once. The source was CD4+ or CD8+ T cells sorted from blood, collected in a trial of the OX40 agonist ivuxolimab. These TCRs come from an adult with an advanced solid tumor such as melanoma, head and neck, liver or kidney cancer. The conserved cysteine and the conserved F or W are not part of the CDR3 here.

J gene,V gene,CDR3 protein
TRBJ1-1,TRBV11-3,ASSLGKGLNTEAF
TRBJ2-3,TRBV7-2,ASSFRSLAGGSTDTQY
TRBJ2-5,TRBV7-2,ASSLTETQY
TRBJ1-1,TRBV5-4,AISTLSNTEAF
TRBJ1-3,TRBV5-4,ASSLGLSGNTIY
TRBJ1-5,TRBV19,ASSAADRGPGQPQH
TRBJ1-5,TRBV6-1,ASSEAGTGRNQPQH
TRBJ2-7,TRBV7-6,ASSQPGQGEQY
TRBJ2-7,TRBV5-1,ASSLTRRTYEQY
TRBJ2-3,TRBV7-6,ASSFYNTQY
TRBJ2-3,TRBV7-9,ASSPREGTDTQY
TRBJ2-5,TRBV10-3,AISRQGGETQY
TRBJ1-5,TRBV4-3,ASSQDTGGNQPQH
TRBJ2-3,TRBV20-1,SGLVSFTQY
TRBJ1-1,TRBV29-1,IPRGEMNTEAF
TRBJ1-3,TRBV28,ASSLSRGTGNTIY
TRBJ1-2,TRBV7-2,ASSSTGGGGYT
TRBJ1-5,TRBV28,ASSPPPLRHQPQH
TRBJ1-5,TRBV9,ASSPSGRLSNQPQH
TRBJ1-5,TRBV7-2,ASSLEEDQPQH
TRBJ2-3,TRBV11-3,ASSSRTTDTQY
TRBJ2-5,TRBV9,ASSGVGTIQETQY
TRBJ2-2,TRBV18,ASSDLQGNTGELF
TRBJ1-2,TRBV28,ASSPSLSGYT
TRBJ1-1,TRBV11-1,ASSLIRGAEAF
TRBJ1-6,TRBV5-4,ASSKGTGNDSPLH
TRBJ2-2,TRBV29-1,SVVVVSSNTGELF
TRBJ2-3,TRBV7-8,ASRVTTDTQY
TRBJ1-1,TRBV2,ASRNRGTEAF
TRBJ2-1,TRBV9,ASSFSGDSYNEQF
TRBJ2-1,TRBV7-9,ASSLIGEQF